The 21 T cell receptor beta chains listed next were all sequenced from one sample in a study of Ad26.COV2.S vaccination and SARS-CoV-2 variants. Stated treatment: some 20 received Ad26.COV2.S at low or high dose, single or two shots; five or six received placebo; per-sample allocation not given. The samples date from day 63 after the first vaccine or placebo injection. The protocol was immunoSEQ multiplex PCR, while the TCRdb copy is restricted to in-frame clones and leaves out a portion. The sample consists of about 680,000 clones, approximately 88% of them appearing once. Sequencing used peripheral blood, obtained in a trial of Ad26.COV2.S vaccine versus placebo. These receptors came from a person aged 18-65 years who received the Ad26.COV2.S COVID-19 vaccine or a placebo.

This rearrangement joins TRBV5-5 to TRBJ1-5; tentative D call: TRBD1 (6 bases). Germline-derived CDR1 and CDR2 are SGHKS and YYEKEE (reference sequence). This CDR3 contains 16 residues. Trimming took off 0 bases at V and 7 bases at J, with 17 bases between the two ends. The DNA for the CDR3 is TGTGCCAGCAGCTTGGAGGGGGAGAGAATCAACCAGCCCCAGCATTTT. This gives the protein CASSLEGERINQPQHF.

For the CDR3, the DNA is TGTGCCAGCTCACAACCTAACGTCAGAGGGTTAGAGCAGTACTTC. Translating it yields CASSQPNVRGLEQYF. This chain uses TRBV18 with TRBJ2-7, with TRBD2 as a possible D gene (5 bases). Per germline, CDR1 KGHSH and CDR2 LQKENI. Trimming stripped 4 bases from V and 7 bases from J, with 20 bases between. The CDR3 loop spans 15 amino acids. The entire variable domain, with the rest obtained from reference TRBV18 and TRBJ2-7, is as follows: NAGVMQNPRHLVRRRGQEARLRCSPMKGHSHVYWYRQLPEEGLKFMVYLQKENIIDESGMPKERFSAEFPKEGPSILRIQQVVRGDSAAYFCASSQPNVRGLEQYFGPGTRLTVT.

Turning to this clone: One end of the junction fails to match germline, which may point to a read error. The rearrangement uses TRBV4-3 and TRBJ2-2; D is possibly TRBD2 (6 bases). CDR1 LGHNA and CDR2 YSLEER come from the germline V gene. The CDR3 covers 16 residues. This CDR3 reads CARSRPAGRQTGELFF. The CDR3 bases are TGCGCCCGCAGCCGGCCCGCGGGGAGGCAAACCGGGGAGCTGTTTTTT.

The rearrangement uses TRBV4-2 and TRBJ1-2, with 9 nucleotides matching TRBD1. V dropped 1 base and J dropped 7; count of bases not matched to a gene: 7. This CDR3 has 15 residues. CDR1 and CDR2 from the germline V gene are LGHNA and YNFKEQ. The DNA for the CDR3 is TGTGCCAGCAGCCAAGCCGGGACAGGGAACGGTGGCTACACCTTC. As protein: CASSQAGTGNGGYTF.

This chain links TRBV29-1 with TRBJ1-5, with D uncertain. The germline V gene encodes CDR1 SQVTM and CDR2 ANQGSEA. Trimming took off 4 bases at V and 5 bases at J, with 12 bases between the two ends. The CDR3 sequence is 13 residues long. This CDR3 is CSVGGGKDQPQHF. Here the CDR3 DNA reads TGCAGCGTTGGTGGAGGGAAGGATCAGCCCCAGCATTTT.

As DNA, the CDR3 is TGTGCCAGCAGTGGGTTAGCGGCTAGCTCCTACGAGCAGTACTTC. Amino acid sequence: CASSGLAASSYEQYF. V usage is TRBV2 and J usage is TRBJ2-7; maybe TRBD2 (6 bases). Germline CDR1 and CDR2: SNHLY and FYNNEI. This CDR3 is built from 15 residues. Trimming removed 4 bases from V and 0 bases from J, with 13 bases in between.

The count of this clone is one. This chain joins TRBV30 and TRBJ2-3; D gene unclear. Germline V lookup: CDR1 GTSNPN, CDR2 SVGIG (reference sequence). The ends were cut back, 5 bases at V and 2 bases at J, with 8 bases in the middle. The CDR3 is 12 residues long. The CDR3 DNA reads TGTGCCTGGGACCATAACACAGATACGCAGTATTTT. Its translation: CAWDHNTDTQYF.

V gene TRBV10-3 combines with J gene TRBJ2-1, with D perhaps TRBD1 (6 bases). The V gene's germline CDR1 is ENHRY and CDR2 SYGVKD. The CDR3 is 14 residues long. Trimming pared 7 bases from V and 5 bases from J, leaving 15 bases between. This chain's CDR3 is CAIKGAGDHNEQFF. CDR3 in DNA: TGTGCCATCAAGGGAGCAGGGGACCACAATGAGCAGTTCTTC.

In this sample, this clone turned up once. The chain has TRBV2 and TRBJ1-2; possibly TRBD1 for D (6 bases). CDR3 size: 14 residues. The V and J ends lost 6 bases and 2 bases respectively, with 13 bases between them. Germline CDR1 SNHLY, CDR2 FYNNEI. For the CDR3, the DNA is TGTGCCAGCAGCGCCGGGCAGGGGAACTATGGCTACACCTTC. It is translated as CASSAGQGNYGYTF. The full variable domain, rest sourced from reference TRBV2 and TRBJ1-2, is EPEVTQTPSHQVTQMGQEVILRCVPISNHLYFYWYRQILGQKVEFLVSFYNNEISEKSEIFDDQFSVERPDGSNFTLKIRSTKLEDSAMYFCASSAGQGNYGYTFGSGTRLTVV.

The rearrangement uses TRBV5-1 and TRBJ2-3; D is unresolved. From germline, CDR1 is SGHRS and CDR2 YFSETQ. The CDR3 is 15 amino acids. The V and J ends lost 2 bases and 2 bases respectively, with 12 bases between them. The CDR3 nucleotides read TGCGCCAGCAGCTTTCGCTATCCCAACACAGATACGCAGTATTTT. Residues: CASSFRYPNTDTQYF.

This chain uses TRBV4-2 with TRBJ2-3; the D gene is possibly TRBD1 (6 bases). This CDR3 is built from 17 residues. The germline V gene encodes CDR1 LGHNA and CDR2 YNFKEQ. The V gene lost 0 bases and the J gene lost 1 base, with 14 bases spanning the gap. Here the CDR3 reads CASSQDNPGDGTDTQYF. In DNA form, the CDR3 reads TGTGCCAGCAGCCAAGATAACCCAGGGGACGGCACAGATACGCAGTATTTT.

This sequence joins TRBV3-1 (or the pseudogene TRBV3-2) and TRBJ2-7; 8 positions match TRBD1. The germline V gene encodes CDR1 LGHDT and CDR2 YNNKEL (reference sequence). This CDR3 region has 14 residues. Losses at the gene ends were 2 bases for V and 3 bases for J; bases not matched to a gene: 3. As DNA, the CDR3 is TGTGCCAGCAGCCAACGGACAGGGTACTACGAGCAGTACTTC. It specifies CASSQRTGYYEQYF.

V gene TRBV21-1 combines with J gene TRBJ2-1; TRBD2, the table's D call, lacks a check against the DNA. TRBV21-1 is a listed pseudogene. The CDR3 extends over 13 amino acids. As DNA, the CDR3 is TGTGCCAGCTGGCCTAGAAACCACAATGAGCAGTTCTTC. This sequence encodes CASWPRNHNEQFF.

This clone was recorded only once. The chain has TRBV7-2 and TRBJ2-3; D is uncertain. V was clipped by 5 bases and J by 6 bases, with 12 bases between them. Germline V lookup: CDR1 SGHTA, CDR2 FQGNSA. The CDR3 is 13 amino acids. The CDR3 loop reads CASSPGMADTQYF. DNA of the CDR3: TGTGCCAGCAGCCCAGGCATGGCGGATACGCAGTATTTT.

The chain has TRBV3-1 (or the pseudogene TRBV3-2) and TRBJ2-5; D gene unclear. Germline values: CDR1 LGHDT, CDR2 YNNKEL (reference sequence). The V end lost 1 base, the J end lost 2 bases, and 8 bases lay between the germline ends. CDR3 length: 14 amino acids. DNA for the CDR3: TGTGCCAGCAGCCAAGCCTCCTCTCAAGAGACCCAGTACTTC. Encoded protein: CASSQASSQETQYF.

V is TRBV29-1 and J is TRBJ1-2; D call uncertain. Germline CDR1 is SQVTM and CDR2 is ANQGSEA. V was cut by 6 bases and J by 1 base, with 12 bases left in between. CDR3 length equals 13 residues. The CDR3 region is CSVASQSNYGYTF. CDR3 DNA: TGCAGCGTCGCTTCACAGAGTAACTATGGCTACACCTTC.

The chain links TRBV2 to TRBJ2-6; D gene ambiguous. CDR1 SNHLY and CDR2 FYNNEI come from the germline V gene. The CDR3 spans 15 residues. The germline V and J ends were trimmed by 6 bases and 4 bases, with 13 bases remaining between them. The CDR3 DNA is TGTGCCAGCAGGTGGCTTTCACCCGGGGCCAACGTCCTGACTTTC. Translation gives CASRWLSPGANVLTF.

This chain connects TRBV10-1 to TRBJ2-2, with 9 bases that match TRBD1. The CDR3 spans 16 residues. Per germline, CDR1 WNHNN and CDR2 SYGVQD (reference sequence). V lost 7 bases to trimming and J lost 2 bases; unmatched junction nucleotides: 8. CDR3 residues: CASTPPGQGNTGELFF. CDR3 DNA: TGCGCCAGCACCCCCCCGGGACAGGGCAACACCGGGGAGCTGTTTTTT.

This clone was detected only once. The V and J genes are TRBV9 and TRBJ2-2; D tentatively reads TRBD1 or TRBD2 (5 bases each). In germline, CDR1 is SGDLS, CDR2 YYNGEE. This CDR3 is 16 amino acids long. V was cut by 3 bases and J by 2 bases, with 14 bases left in between. CDR3 protein: CASSAGGQGNTGELFF. The DNA for the CDR3 is TGTGCCAGCAGCGCTGGGGGTCAGGGTAACACCGGGGAGCTGTTTTTT. Looking up the rest from reference TRBV9 and TRBJ2-2 gives the full variable domain: DSGVTQTPKHLITATGQRVTLRCSPRSGDLSVYWYQQSLDQGLQFLIQYYNGEERAKGNILERFSAQQFPDLHSELNLSSLELGDSALYFCASSAGGQGNTGELFFGEGSRLTVL.

V usage is TRBV24-1 and J usage is TRBJ2-5; 7 bases fit TRBD1. The germline CDR1 and CDR2 sequences are KGHDR and SFDVKD. This CDR3 region has 15 residues. After removal of 3 bases from V and 5 bases from J, the junction contained 8 bases not matched to a gene. The CDR3 nucleotides are TGTGCCACCAGTGATCCAGGGGGTGGGGTTGAGACCCAGTACTTC. Protein sequence: CATSDPGGGVETQYF.

This chain uses TRBV6-4 with TRBJ1-2, with 9 positions matching TRBD1. J was trimmed by 4 bases and V by 6 bases; bases with no gene match: 9. The CDR3 runs 15 residues. CDR1 and CDR2 from the germline V gene are MRHNA and SNTAGT. The CDR3 nucleotides read TGTGCCAGCAGCAACACAGGGGGCCTGATCTATGGCTACACCTTC. Protein product: CASSNTGGLIYGYTF.